This note documents a single T cell receptor beta chain sequence. Its antigen is not identified. Germline is not matched at one junction end, which may reflect a read error. Amplification of TCR beta CDR3 from genomic DNA used two-round multiplex PCR. Amplification in first-round PCR relied on primers specific to each TRBV and TRBJ gene. In TCRdb, the multiplex PCR reads were re-called with MiXCR into one record per CDR3 protein. The sample consists of 13,000 or so distinct CDR3 sequences, roughly 50% of them appearing once. The entry originates in a study of prognosis after radiotherapy for stage I lung cancer. Study findings and constraints: The authors did not determine whether the expanded TCR clones were tumor-specific.

Germline V lookup: CDR1 LNHDA, CDR2 SQIVND (reference sequence). The length of the CDR3 is 14 residues. The chain carries TRBV19 and TRBJ2-1; no firm D call. This material consisted of PBMCs, taken before or after stereotactic body radiation therapy (not recorded which). This receptor was obtained from a donor at least 50 years old with non-small cell lung cancer. For the CDR3, the DNA is TGTTCCAGTAGAAGGGATAGGACCTACAATGAGCAGTTCTTC. This gives the protein CSSRRDRTYNEQFF.